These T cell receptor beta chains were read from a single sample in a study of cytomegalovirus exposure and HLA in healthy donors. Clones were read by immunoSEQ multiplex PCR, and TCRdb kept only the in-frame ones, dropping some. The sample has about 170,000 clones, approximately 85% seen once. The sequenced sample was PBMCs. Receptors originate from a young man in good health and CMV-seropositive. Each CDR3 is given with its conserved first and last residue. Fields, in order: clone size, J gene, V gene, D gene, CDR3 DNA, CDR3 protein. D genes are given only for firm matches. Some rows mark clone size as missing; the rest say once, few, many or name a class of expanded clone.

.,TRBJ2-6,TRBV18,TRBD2,TGTGCCAGCTCACGAGCTCGACTAGCGGGATCCTCTGGGGCCAACGTCCTGACTTTC,CASSRARLAGSSGANVLTF
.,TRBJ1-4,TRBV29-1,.,TGCAGCGTAGATGGGGGGGTCGGGGAAAAACTGTTTTTT,CSVDGGVGEKLFF
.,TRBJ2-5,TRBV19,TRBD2,TGTGCCAGTAGTATAGTGGGACTACCGCAAGAGACCCAGTACTTC,CASSIVGLPQETQYF
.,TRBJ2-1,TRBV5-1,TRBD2,TGCGCCAGCAGCTCGCGGACTAGCGGGATCCCTCAAGGAATGAATGAGCAGTTCTTC,CASSSRTSGIPQGMNEQFF
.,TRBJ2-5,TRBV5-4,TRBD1,TGTGCCAGCAGCCAAAGACAGGGGGTCGGGCGAGAGACCCAGTACTTC,CASSQRQGVGRETQYF
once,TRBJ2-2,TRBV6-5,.,TGTGCCAGCAGTTTAGCAATCGCGAACACCGGGGAGCTGTTTTTT,CASSLAIANTGELFF
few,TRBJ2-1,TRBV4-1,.,TGCGCCAGCAGCACTAGTCATCCTACGTACAATGAGCAGTTCTTC,CASSTSHPTYNEQFF
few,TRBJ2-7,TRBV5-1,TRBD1,TGCGCCAGCAGCCCTGGTGGGGACAGCAAGCAGTACTTC,CASSPGGDSKQYF
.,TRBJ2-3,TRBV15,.,TGTGCCACCAGCAGAGACAGTTTGGGTCACAGTACGCAGTATTTT,CATSRDSLGHSTQYF
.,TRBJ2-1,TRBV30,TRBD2,TGTGCCTGGAGTATCCCGGGACTAGCAGTTTACAATGAGCAGTTCTTC,CAWSIPGLAVYNEQFF
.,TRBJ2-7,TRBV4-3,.,TGCGCCAGCAGCCAAGTCCAGGGCTACGAGCAGTACTTC,CASSQVQGYEQYF
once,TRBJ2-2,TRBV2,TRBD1,TGTGCCAGCAGTCATATCCCGGGACAGGGGTACACCGGGGAGCTGTTTTTT,CASSHIPGQGYTGELFF
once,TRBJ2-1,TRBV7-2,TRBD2,TGTGCCAGCAGCCCGGGACTAGCGGGAGAAGCTGAGCAGTTCTTC,CASSPGLAGEAEQFF
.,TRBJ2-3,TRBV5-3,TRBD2,TGTGCCAGAAGCCCGCGGGGGTTAGCGGGGTTTTTAAGAGATACGCAGTATTTT,CARSPRGLAGFLRDTQYF
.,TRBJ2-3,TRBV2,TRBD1,TGTGCCAGCAGTGGGACAGGGGGCACAGATACGCAGTATTTT,CASSGTGGTDTQYF
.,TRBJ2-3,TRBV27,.,TGTGCCAGCAGTCTGGGGACTCTACGGGCAGATACGCAGTATTTT,CASSLGTLRADTQYF
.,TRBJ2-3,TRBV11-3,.,TGTGCCAGCAGCCCGATAGCTAGCACAGATACGCAGTATTTT,CASSPIASTDTQYF
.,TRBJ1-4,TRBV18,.,TGTGCCAGCTCATCTCGACAGGCCTCTAATGAAAAACTGTTTTTT,CASSSRQASNEKLFF
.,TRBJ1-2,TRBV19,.,TGTGCCAGTACCCGTCAGGGTAACTATGGCTACACCTTC,CASTRQGNYGYTF
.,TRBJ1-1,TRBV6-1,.,TGTGCCAGCAGTCGGCTTCAGGAGGGGAACACTGAAGCTTTCTTT,CASSRLQEGNTEAFF
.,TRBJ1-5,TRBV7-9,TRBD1,TGTGCCAGCAGCTTCGGGACAGGGGCTCAGCCCCAGCATTTT,CASSFGTGAQPQHF
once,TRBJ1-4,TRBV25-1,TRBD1,TGTGCCAGCAGAGGGACAGCCGAAGGTCGGGAAAAACTGTTTTTT,CASRGTAEGREKLFF
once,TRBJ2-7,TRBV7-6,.,TGTGCCAGCAGCTATACAGCAAACTCCTACGAGCAGTACTTC,CASSYTANSYEQYF
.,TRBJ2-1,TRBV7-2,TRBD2,TGTGCCAGCAGCTTGGGGAGCGGGAGACGAGGGGAGCAGTTCTTC,CASSLGSGRRGEQFF
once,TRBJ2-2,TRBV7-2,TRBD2,TGTGCCAGCAGCTTAGCGATGCTAGCGGGAACGAACACCGGGGAGCTGTTTTTT,CASSLAMLAGTNTGELFF
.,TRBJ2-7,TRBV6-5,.,TGTGCCAGCAGTTACGGAACAACAGGCTCCTACGAGCAGTACTTC,CASSYGTTGSYEQYF
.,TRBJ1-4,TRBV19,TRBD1,TGTGCCAGTAGTATTCTGAGACAGGGTCCTTATAATGAAAAACTGCTTTTT,CASSILRQGPYNEKLLF
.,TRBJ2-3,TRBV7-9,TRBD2,TGTGCCAGCAGCTTAGGGACTAGCGGGGATGATACGCAGTATTTT,CASSLGTSGDDTQYF
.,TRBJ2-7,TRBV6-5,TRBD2,TGTGCCAGCAGACCGATAGCGGGAGCCAGCCGCGAGCAGTACTTC,CASRPIAGASREQYF
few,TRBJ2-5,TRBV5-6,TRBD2,TGTGCCAGCAGCTTGGTAGCGGGAGGAAGAGAGACCCAGTACTTC,CASSLVAGGRETQYF
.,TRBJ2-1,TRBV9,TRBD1,TGTGCCAGCAGCTTAAGGGGGGGACAGGGAAGTCCGGATGAGCAGTTCTTC,CASSLRGGQGSPDEQFF
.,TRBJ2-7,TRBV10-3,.,TGTGCCATCAGTGAGTCCGGCAGGGGATCCTACGAGCAGTACTTC,CAISESGRGSYEQYF
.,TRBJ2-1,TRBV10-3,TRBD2,TGTGCCATCAGTGAGTCTGCGGGAGTGCCCCTACTTGAGCAGTTCTTC,CAISESAGVPLLEQFF
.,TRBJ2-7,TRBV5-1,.,TGCGCCAGCAGCTGGGAGGGGGGAGTCGGCGAGCAGTACTTC,CASSWEGGVGEQYF
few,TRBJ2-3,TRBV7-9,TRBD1,TGTGCCAGCAGCTTAAGGGCGGGGACAGGGGGCGGAAGCACAGATACGCAGTATTTT,CASSLRAGTGGGSTDTQYF
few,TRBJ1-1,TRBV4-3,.,TGCGCCAGCAGCCAAGATGTTGGGGGGGGCACTGAAGCTTTCTTT,CASSQDVGGGTEAFF
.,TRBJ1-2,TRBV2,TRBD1,TGTGCCAGCAGCCCCCGGACAGGGGCCTATGGCTACACCTTC,CASSPRTGAYGYTF
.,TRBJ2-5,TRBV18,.,TGTGCCAGCTCACCACCGGGGGCAGGAGAGACCCAGTACTTC,CASSPPGAGETQYF
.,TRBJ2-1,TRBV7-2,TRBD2,TGTGCCAGCACCTGGACTAGCGGAAATGAGCAGTTCTTC,CASTWTSGNEQFF
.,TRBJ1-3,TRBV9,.,TGTGCCAGCAGCGCCCAATTGCCCAGGGATGCTGGAAACACCATATATTTT,CASSAQLPRDAGNTIYF
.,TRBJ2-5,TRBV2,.,TGTGCCAGCAGTGACCGAGGACAGGGAGGGGAGACCCAGTACTTC,CASSDRGQGGETQYF
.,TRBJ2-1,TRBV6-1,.,TGTGCCAGCAGTGGGCCTAGCAGAGCATACAATGAGCAGTTCTTC,CASSGPSRAYNEQFF
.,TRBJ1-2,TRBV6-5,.,TGTGCCAGCAGTCAACAGGCTCTAGACTATGGCTACACCTTC,CASSQQALDYGYTF
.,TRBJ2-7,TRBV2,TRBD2,TGTGCCAGCAGTACCCCAAAGGGCGGCGGGAGCCTTAACGAGCAGTACTTC,CASSTPKGGGSLNEQYF